This record covers a single T cell receptor (beta chain). The library gave individual cDNA molecules unique molecular identifiers. As originally analysed: There were a median of approximately 100,000 TCRs per sample, with a range from roughly 20,000 to 750,000. MiXCR, applied by TCRdb to the RACE reads, yields one record per CDR3 protein. What appears here as the V and J calls and clone size reflects TCRdb's work, not the paper's. The table has 82,000 or so distinct CDR3 sequences, around 13% seen once. This CDR3 comprises 14 residues. Per the germline V gene, CDR1 is SGHDN and CDR2 is FVKESK. The V end lost 1 base, the J end lost 6 bases, and 13 bases lay between the germline ends. Time point noted: patch test 3, about 24 weeks after DPC sensitization. Stated treatment: therapeutic diphenylcyclopropenone sensitization with weekly scalp DPC. The source of the sample is a study of human T cells and chemical hapten exposure. The wider study: The patients, most of them female, presented with alopecia areata, totalis or universalis.

V is TRBV14 and J is TRBJ2-7; no reliable D call. This specimen consisted of whole blood, obtained in connection with sensitization to the hapten diphenylcyclopropenone (DPC). This receptor was identified in a woman aged 50 to 60 with alopecia areata. Some clones in this sample may be carry-over from other donors' samples. The CDR3 loop is CASSQGLNRAEQYF. DNA of the CDR3: TGTGCCAGCAGCCAAGGTCTAAACCGCGCCGAGCAGTACTTC. Drawing the rest from reference TRBV14 and TRBJ2-7, the complete variable domain is EAGVTQFPSHSVIEKGQTVTLRCDPISGHDNLYWYRRVMGKEIKFLLHFVKESKQDESGMPNNRFLAERTGGTYSTLKVQPAELEDSGVYFCASSQGLNRAEQYFGPGTRLTVT.